This paragraph covers one T cell receptor beta chain sequence. Its target is unknown. These data come from a study of shared clonotypes between healthy human individuals. Notes on the study in general: An anticipated effect of sequencing depth on clonotype sharing among donors was recognized. Sampling involved blood alone; tissue repertoires likely differ. The donor pool, a small one, limited the genetic and exposure-history diversity represented.

This table comes from immunoSEQ multiplex PCR, and its TCRdb copy is limited to in-frame clones, with some not included. Of about 480,000 clones in the sample, roughly 78% were seen once. About 100 million PBMCs were counted before genomic DNA extraction. This CDR3 comprises 16 residues. V was clipped by 1 base and J by 5 bases, with 15 bases between them. Germline-derived CDR1 and CDR2 are SGHTA and FQGTGA. The sequencing input was PBMCs. The chain has TRBV7-3 and TRBJ2-1, with a tentative D call TRBD2 (6 bases). The receptor's source is a woman between 40 and 50 years old in good health. Some clones in this sample may be carry-over from other donors' samples. CDR3 region: CASSLKSREWHNEQFF. The CDR3 nucleotides read TGTGCCAGCAGCTTAAAGTCCCGGGAGTGGCACAATGAGCAGTTCTTC.